Listed below are T cell receptor beta chains from one sample, sequenced in a study of cytomegalovirus exposure and HLA in healthy donors. Only in-frame clones appear in the TCRdb table, and some are missing; sequencing was by immunoSEQ multiplex PCR. The sample shows some 100,000 clones, around 80% of them seen only once. Material: PBMCs. Source of these receptors: a woman between 50 and 59 years old in good health and CMV-seropositive. Both conserved end residues are part of each CDR3. Fields, in order: V gene, clone size, CDR3 protein. Size tells how often a clone was seen (once, few, many) or the class of an expanded clone, and some rows leave it out.

v_gene: TRBV25-1
abundance: NA
CDR3aa: CASSDNVGGGTDTQYF

v_gene: TRBV7-9
abundance: NA
CDR3aa: CASSLELLGQAVREQYF

v_gene: TRBV14
abundance: NA
CDR3aa: CASSRLAGTNEQFF

v_gene: TRBV12-5
abundance: NA
CDR3aa: CASGLGTPGNTIYF

v_gene: TRBV10-3
abundance: NA
CDR3aa: CAIRTPGHGRVGNTEAFF

v_gene: TRBV7-9
abundance: few
CDR3aa: CASSSMQGDQETQYF

v_gene: TRBV2
abundance: NA
CDR3aa: CASSEALDRVTDTQYF

v_gene: TRBV9
abundance: few
CDR3aa: CASSAGSYGYTF

v_gene: TRBV10-3
abundance: NA
CDR3aa: CAISVGGGHEQYF

v_gene: TRBV5-1
abundance: NA
CDR3aa: CANSKGTGDPNTEAFF

v_gene: TRBV19
abundance: few
CDR3aa: CASSIRLAGVVEQYF

v_gene: TRBV6-6
abundance: few
CDR3aa: CASRIPGTEISPLHF

v_gene: TRBV19
abundance: NA
CDR3aa: CASSPRDSAGELFF

v_gene: TRBV30
abundance: NA
CDR3aa: CAWSEVRNTEAFF

v_gene: TRBV30
abundance: NA
CDR3aa: CAWSAGGLTDTQYF

v_gene: TRBV29-1
abundance: NA
CDR3aa: CSVEGQAGGRETQYF

v_gene: TRBV5-1
abundance: NA
CDR3aa: CASSQTGDYTDTQYF

v_gene: TRBV5-6
abundance: NA
CDR3aa: CASSYRGLWSGGLYEQYF

v_gene: TRBV9
abundance: once
CDR3aa: CASSPPLAGGVDTQYF

v_gene: TRBV29-1
abundance: NA
CDR3aa: CSVTTGGRDEQYF

v_gene: TRBV6-6
abundance: NA
CDR3aa: CASSYWGGTETQYF

v_gene: TRBV7-3
abundance: NA
CDR3aa: CASSLTVGGGYNEQFF

v_gene: TRBV2
abundance: NA
CDR3aa: CASHVDRLNYGYTF

v_gene: TRBV19
abundance: NA
CDR3aa: CASGGEGTDTQYF

v_gene: TRBV7-8
abundance: NA
CDR3aa: CASSLDGAGMETQYF

v_gene: TRBV14
abundance: NA
CDR3aa: CASSVRDRLNTGELFF

v_gene: TRBV13
abundance: NA
CDR3aa: CASSRGGNTDTQYF

v_gene: TRBV7-6
abundance: NA
CDR3aa: CASSGPGTSDSGANVLTF

v_gene: TRBV11-1
abundance: few
CDR3aa: CASSLDRASYNEQFF

v_gene: TRBV29-1
abundance: NA
CDR3aa: CSVEWQFQETQYF

v_gene: TRBV7-3
abundance: NA
CDR3aa: CASSLNQNTDTQYF

v_gene: TRBV12-5
abundance: NA
CDR3aa: CASGLGGGNTGELFF

v_gene: TRBV4-2
abundance: NA
CDR3aa: CASSQGGRGHGEAFF

v_gene: TRBV9
abundance: NA
CDR3aa: CASRSGGAATDTQYF

v_gene: TRBV28
abundance: once
CDR3aa: CASSLHPGRNEQFF

v_gene: TRBV19
abundance: NA
CDR3aa: CASRRVWGNEKLFF

v_gene: TRBV10-3
abundance: NA
CDR3aa: CAISGDSGVYGYTF

v_gene: TRBV5-1
abundance: few
CDR3aa: CASSLQPGNTEAFF

v_gene: TRBV5-4
abundance: NA
CDR3aa: CASSTQLAGGPGAYNEQFF

v_gene: TRBV7-9
abundance: NA
CDR3aa: CASSLVAGTGTETQYF

v_gene: TRBV9
abundance: NA
CDR3aa: CASSVGPGWGDYEQYF

v_gene: TRBV5-4
abundance: few
CDR3aa: CASSLRGKNYGYTF

v_gene: TRBV18
abundance: NA
CDR3aa: CASSPPNGGIGYEQYF

v_gene: TRBV5-1
abundance: NA
CDR3aa: CASSLVGLGGNQPQHF

v_gene: TRBV30
abundance: NA
CDR3aa: CAWGTGLAGGPMMETQYF

v_gene: TRBV19
abundance: NA
CDR3aa: CASSIVGSGSTYNEQFF

v_gene: TRBV7-9
abundance: NA
CDR3aa: CASSGSFEQFF

v_gene: TRBV4-2
abundance: NA
CDR3aa: CASSQQGLGVETQYF

v_gene: TRBV27
abundance: few
CDR3aa: CASSLQQGIGNEQFF

v_gene: TRBV4-1
abundance: NA
CDR3aa: CASSPKQTGTITSDGQFF

v_gene: TRBV7-2
abundance: few
CDR3aa: CASSLGTQGSTDTQYF

v_gene: TRBV19
abundance: NA
CDR3aa: CASRTGVQNTGELFF

v_gene: TRBV5-4
abundance: medium-sized
CDR3aa: CASSKGQGFGGELFF

v_gene: TRBV9
abundance: once
CDR3aa: CASSPNNSPLHF

v_gene: TRBV14
abundance: NA
CDR3aa: CASSQGQGAFDGYTF